The clone carrying this T cell receptor beta chain was observed many times. What it binds is unknown. The time point denotes: newly diagnosed GD, antithyroid drugs for less than 3 months. The TCR library used RNA extracted from PBMCs. The CDR3 runs to 13 residues. Germline CDR1 reads SGHKS; CDR2 reads YYEKEE (reference sequence). Unmatched junction bases numbered 1, after V lost 4 bases and J lost 3 bases. For TCR beta, libraries came from iRepertoire HTBI primers and Arm-PCR of CDR3 regions. TCRdb reprocessed the multiplex PCR reads via MiXCR and lists one record per CDR3 protein. The table lists hundreds of thousands of distinct CDR3 sequences, around 15% of them singletons. This specimen belongs to a study of regulatory T cells in long-lasting Graves disease. Background on the study: Antithyroid drug use was under 3 months in newly diagnosed Graves' patients.

Study results and limitations: Graves' patients with persistent disease showed TCR diversity lower than patients newly diagnosed. Gene preferences differed: TRBV28, TRBJ1-2, TRBJ2-5 in persistent cases. Clonotypes that were public and shared totalled a few thousand in persistent patients versus over 800 in new patients.

The V and J genes are TRBV5-5 and TRBJ1-2; 9 nucleotides line up with TRBD1. The clonotype comes from a female donor with Graves disease. The sequences come from peripheral blood mononuclear cells (PBMCs), collected at new diagnosis, from a patient treated with antithyroid drugs. The CDR3 loop is CASSRTGDYGYTF. CDR3 in DNA: TGTGCCAGCAGCCGGACAGGGGACTATGGCTACACCTTC.